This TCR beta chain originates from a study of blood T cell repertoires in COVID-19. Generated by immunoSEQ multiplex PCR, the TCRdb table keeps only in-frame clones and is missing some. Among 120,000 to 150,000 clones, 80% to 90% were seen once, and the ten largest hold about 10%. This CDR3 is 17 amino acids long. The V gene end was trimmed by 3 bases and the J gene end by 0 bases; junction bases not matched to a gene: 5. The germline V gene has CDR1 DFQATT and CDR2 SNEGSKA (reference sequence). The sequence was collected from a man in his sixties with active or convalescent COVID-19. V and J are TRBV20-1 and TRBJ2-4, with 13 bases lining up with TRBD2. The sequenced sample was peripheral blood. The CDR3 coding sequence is TGCAGTGCTAGTAAACTAGCGGGAGGGATAGCCAAAAACATTCAGTACTTC. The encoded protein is CSASKLAGGIAKNIQYF.